The 5 T cell receptor beta chains given below trace back to one sample, sequenced in a study of T cell responses to AZD1222 COVID-19 vaccine. The method was immunoSEQ multiplex PCR; TCRdb's version includes in-frame clones alone and lacks a portion of them. The profile shows fewer than 150,000 clones, roughly nine tenths of them singletons. Sequenced material: peripheral blood, taken 28 days after the second AZD1222 dose. The receptors were sampled from an adult who received the AZD1222 COVID-19 vaccine.

The V and J genes are TRBV27 and TRBJ1-5; no clear D. The CDR3 loop spans 12 amino acids. Germline CDR1 and CDR2: MNHEY and SMNVEV (reference sequence). V lost 8 bases and J 4 bases, leaving 9 bases between the germline ends. Here the CDR3 DNA reads TGTGCCAGCGGGCGAGGAAATCAGCCCCAGCATTTT. Residues: CASGRGNQPQHF.

V usage is TRBV6-4 and J usage is TRBJ2-3; 11 bases align to TRBD2. V was pared by 4 bases and J by 0 bases, with 3 bases of the junction left unmatched. Germline CDR1 is MRHNA and CDR2 is SNTAGT. CDR3 length: 16 amino acids. CDR3 in amino acids: CASSATSGASTDTQYF. CDR3 DNA sequence: TGTGCCAGCAGTGCGACTAGCGGGGCTAGCACAGATACGCAGTATTTT.

The chain is built from TRBV4-1 and TRBJ1-6; D is unclear. V dropped 1 base and J dropped 10 bases, with 5 bases sitting between them. Germline V CDR1 and CDR2: MGHRA, YSYEKL. The CDR3 spans 12 residues. CDR3 DNA sequence: TGCGCCAGCAGCCAAGGGGGATCACCCCTCCACTTT. Encoded protein: CASSQGGSPLHF.

The rearrangement uses TRBV10-2 and TRBJ2-1; 15 bases are a match to TRBD2. CDR3 size: 15 residues. V was clipped by 4 bases and J by 7 bases; unmatched bases: 2. Germline V gene lookup returns CDR1 WSHSY and CDR2 SAAADI. CDR3 protein: CASSAGTSGRNEQFF. The CDR3 coding sequence is TGCGCCAGCAGTGCCGGGACTAGCGGGAGGAATGAGCAGTTCTTC.

The chain joins TRBV6-5 to TRBJ1-1, with TRBD1 matching 8 bases. The CDR3 is 14 residues long. Germline CDR1 MNHEY, CDR2 SVGAGI. The V and J ends lost 0 bases and 6 bases, in that order; junction bases with no gene match: 3. CDR3 amino acids: CASSYSTGVAEAFF. The CDR3 region has the DNA TGTGCCAGCAGTTACTCGACAGGGGTGGCTGAAGCTTTCTTT.